A selection of T cell receptor beta chains follows, all from one sample in a study of T cell responses to AZD1222 COVID-19 vaccine. Assay: immunoSEQ multiplex PCR; the TCRdb copy retains only in-frame clones and omits some. The sample yields some 100,000 clones, approximately 91% seen once. Sequenced here: peripheral blood, sampled on day 0 of AZD1222 vaccination. These receptors were obtained from an adult in good health. Each CDR3 is given with its conserved first and last residue. The D gene is left open where the match is weak. For some rows the clone size is stated as once, few or many, or as a class when expanded; others skip it.

cdr3_aa cdr3_nt clone_size v_call d_call j_call
CASSEQGNGGYEQYF TGTGCCAGCAGCGAACAGGGTAATGGAGGCTACGAGCAGTACTTC - TRBV9 - TRBJ2-7
CASSLPRGEQYF TGTGCCAGCAGTTTACCACGTGGGGAGCAGTACTTC - TRBV28 - TRBJ2-7
CASSRNSEPQHF TGTGCCAGTAGTAGAAACAGTGAGCCCCAGCATTTT - TRBV19 - TRBJ1-5
CASSLSGRQRGYTF TGTGCCAGCAGTTTATCAGGCCGACAGAGGGGCTACACCTTC once TRBV28 - TRBJ1-2
CASSQDRGFHYGYTF TGCGCCAGCAGCCAAGATAGGGGCTTCCACTATGGCTACACCTTC - TRBV4-3 - TRBJ1-2
CASRSSGNSPLHF TGCGCCAGCCGATCTTCGGGAAATTCACCCCTCCACTTT - TRBV5-1 - TRBJ1-6
CASSPQGNQPQHF TGTGCCAGCAGCCCCCAGGGGAATCAGCCCCAGCATTTT - TRBV7-2 - TRBJ1-5
CASRYRGINYGYTF TGTGCCAGTAGGTACAGGGGCATCAACTATGGCTACACCTTC - TRBV19 TRBD1 TRBJ1-2
CASSPGGGNTGELFF TGTGCCAGCAGCCCGGGGGGGGGTAACACCGGGGAGCTGTTTTTT - TRBV5-4 TRBD2 TRBJ2-2
CASSPPGQASYEQYF TGTGCCAGCTCACCTCCTGGACAGGCCTCCTACGAGCAGTACTTC - TRBV18 TRBD1 TRBJ2-7
CASSPVGDLYGYTF TGTGCCAGCAGCCCCGTAGGAGACCTCTATGGCTACACCTTC - TRBV7-2 - TRBJ1-2
CASRKDYRNSPLHF TGTGCCAGTCGAAAGGACTACAGGAATTCACCCCTCCACTTT - TRBV19 - TRBJ1-6
CASSPHRRQSNQPQHF TGTGCCAGCAGTCCACATCGGAGACAGAGCAATCAGCCCCAGCATTTT - TRBV6-2/TRBV6-3 - TRBJ1-5
CASSLTGDPNTGELFF TGTGCCAGCTCACTCACAGGGGACCCGAACACCGGGGAGCTGTTTTTT - TRBV18 TRBD1 TRBJ2-2
CASSPSGAVTDTQYF TGTGCCAGCAGCCCCAGCGGGGCGGTCACAGATACGCAGTATTTT - TRBV3-1/TRBV3-2 TRBD2 TRBJ2-3
CASSSDRVNTEAFF TGTGCCAGCAGCTCAGACCGGGTGAACACTGAAGCTTTCTTT - TRBV3-1/TRBV3-2 - TRBJ1-1
CASSIVPGDVYGYTF TGTGCCAGTAGTATAGTACCCGGGGATGTCTATGGCTACACCTTC few TRBV19 - TRBJ1-2
CSASSPGTGANYGYTF TGCAGTGCTAGTAGTCCCGGCACAGGGGCTAACTATGGCTACACCTTC - TRBV20-1 TRBD1 TRBJ1-2
CASSYSAGAGDNSPLHF TGTGCCAGCAGTTACTCAGCGGGGGCTGGAGATAATTCACCCCTCCACTTT once TRBV6-2/TRBV6-3 - TRBJ1-6
CASSYLSSGTGYTF TGTGCCAGCAGTTACCTGTCCTCCGGGACTGGCTACACCTTC - TRBV27 - TRBJ1-2
CASSLGDRPYEQYF TGTGCCAGCAGCTTAGGGGACAGACCCTACGAGCAGTACTTC - TRBV7-2 TRBD1 TRBJ2-7
CASSLVQGFGNTIYF TGCGCCAGCAGCTTAGTTCAGGGATTCGGAAACACCATATATTTT - TRBV5-1 - TRBJ1-3
CASSQGLNYGYTF TGTGCCAGCAGTCAGGGACTTAACTATGGCTACACCTTC - TRBV27 - TRBJ1-2
CASKDRPGDTQYF TGTGCCAGCAAGGACAGGCCAGGAGATACGCAGTATTTT - TRBV7-3 TRBD1 TRBJ2-3
CASSFRFNQPQHF TGTGCCAGCAGTTTCAGGTTCAATCAGCCCCAGCATTTT - TRBV27 - TRBJ1-5
CASSTRDRSYPDTQYF TGTGCCAGCAGCACCCGGGACAGGAGTTACCCAGATACGCAGTATTTT - TRBV9 TRBD1 TRBJ2-3
CASSLLGLAYNEQFF TGTGCCAGCAGCTTGTTGGGACTAGCTTACAATGAGCAGTTCTTC - TRBV5-6 TRBD2 TRBJ2-1
CASSIQGSNQPQHF TGTGCCAGCAGTATACAGGGGAGCAATCAGCCCCAGCATTTT - TRBV2 TRBD1 TRBJ1-5
CASSLGWRGNEQFF TGTGCCAGCAGCTTAGGATGGAGGGGCAATGAGCAGTTCTTC - TRBV7-8 - TRBJ2-1
CASSQTRLTNYGYTF TGTGCCAGCAGCCAAACACGATTAACTAACTATGGCTACACCTTC - TRBV6-2/TRBV6-3 - TRBJ1-2
CATSTRDRGSNEQFF TGTGCCACCAGTACCCGGGACAGGGGTTCGAATGAGCAGTTCTTC - TRBV24-1 TRBD1 TRBJ2-1
CASKGGVNTGELFF TGTGCCAGTAAAGGGGGGGTGAACACCGGGGAGCTGTTTTTT - TRBV19 - TRBJ2-2
CASSAQVSSGNTIYF TGTGCCAGCAGCGCCCAAGTGAGCTCTGGAAACACCATATATTTT - TRBV11-2 - TRBJ1-3
CASSPGSNYGYTF TGTGCCAGCAGTCCGGGTTCTAACTATGGCTACACCTTC - TRBV7-9 - TRBJ1-2
CASSPDGPPNYGYTF TGCGCCAGCAGCCCGGACGGGCCTCCAAACTATGGCTACACCTTC - TRBV5-1 - TRBJ1-2